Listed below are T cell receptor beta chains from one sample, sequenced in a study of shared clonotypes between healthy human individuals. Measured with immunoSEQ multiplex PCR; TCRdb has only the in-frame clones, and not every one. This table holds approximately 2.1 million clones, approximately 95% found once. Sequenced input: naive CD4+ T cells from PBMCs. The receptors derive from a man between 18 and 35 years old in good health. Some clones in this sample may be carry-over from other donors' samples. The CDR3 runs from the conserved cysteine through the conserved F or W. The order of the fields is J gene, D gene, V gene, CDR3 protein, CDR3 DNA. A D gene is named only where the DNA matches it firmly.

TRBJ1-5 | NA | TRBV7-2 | CASSLVWGSSQPQHF | TGTGCCAGCAGCTTAGTTTGGGGGTCCAGTCAGCCCCAGCATTTT
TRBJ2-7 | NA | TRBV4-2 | CASSQVIGRSYEQYF | TGTGCCAGCAGCCAAGTAATCGGCCGATCCTACGAGCAGTACTTC
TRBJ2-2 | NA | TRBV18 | CASSPGRTHTGELFF | TGTGCCAGCTCACCAGGCAGAACTCACACCGGGGAGCTGTTTTTT
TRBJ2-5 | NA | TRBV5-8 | CASSRGTYQETQYF | TGTGCCAGCAGCCGGGGGACGTACCAAGAGACCCAGTACTTC
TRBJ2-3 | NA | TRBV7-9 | CASSYGGGTDTQYF | TGTGCCAGCAGCTATGGAGGAGGCACAGATACGCAGTATTTT
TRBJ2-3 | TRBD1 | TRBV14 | CASSSGQGSTQYF | TGTGCCAGCAGTAGCGGACAGGGGAGTACGCAGTATTTT
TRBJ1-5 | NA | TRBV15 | CATSSRTANQPQHF | TGTGCCACCAGCTCCCGGACAGCTAATCAGCCCCAGCATTTT
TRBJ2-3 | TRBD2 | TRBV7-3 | CASSLGGRGADTQYF | TGTGCCAGCAGCTTGGGCGGGAGGGGGGCAGATACGCAGTATTTT
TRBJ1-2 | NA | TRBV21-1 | CASSKDPTPREGGYTF | TGTGCCAGCAGCAAAGATCCCACCCCGAGGGAGGGTGGCTACACCTTC
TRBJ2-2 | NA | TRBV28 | CASSFGGTSTGELFF | TGTGCCAGCAGTTTTGGGGGAACCTCCACCGGGGAGCTGTTTTTT
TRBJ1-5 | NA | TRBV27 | CASSLLGGKKPQHF | TGTGCCAGCAGTTTACTTGGGGGCAAGAAGCCCCAGCATTTT
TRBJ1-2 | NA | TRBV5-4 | CASSLPTGLNYGYTF | TGTGCCAGCAGCTTGCCCACAGGGCTGAACTATGGCTACACCTTC
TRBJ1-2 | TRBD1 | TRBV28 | CASSPYRDRPYYGYTF | TGTGCCAGCAGTCCGTACCGGGACAGGCCTTACTATGGCTACACCTTC
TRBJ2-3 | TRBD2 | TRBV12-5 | CASGLLAGFTDTQYF | TGTGCTAGTGGCCTGCTAGCGGGGTTCACAGATACGCAGTATTTT